These 12 T cell receptor beta chains share one sample of origin, sequenced in a study of blood T cell repertoires in COVID-19. Clones were sequenced by immunoSEQ multiplex PCR, and TCRdb holds only the in-frame ones, with some missing. The table includes approximately 670,000 clones, 90% detected once. The material sequenced was peripheral blood. Receptors originate from a woman aged 18-29 years with acute or convalescent COVID-19.

The V and J genes are TRBV19 and TRBJ2-4; TRBD2 matches 11 bases. CDR1 and CDR2 from the germline V gene are LNHDA and SQIVND (reference sequence). Trimming removed 2 bases from V and 0 bases from J; junction bases left unmatched: 9. CDR3 length: 19 residues. The CDR3 loop reads CASSISQISGGVAKNIQYF. CDR3 in DNA: TGTGCCAGTAGTATAAGCCAGATTAGCGGGGGGGTAGCCAAAAACATTCAGTACTTC.

This clone was seen only a few times. The chain links TRBV6-5 to TRBJ2-3, with D perhaps TRBD1 (6 bases). The CDR3 extends over 15 amino acids. Germline V gives CDR1 MNHEY, CDR2 SVGAGI. Trimming shortened V by 4 bases and J by 2 bases, and 13 bases separated the two germline ends. The CDR3 DNA reads as TGTGCCAGCAGTTCCACCGACAGGCACACAGATACGCAGTATTTT. The encoded protein is CASSSTDRHTDTQYF.

This clone was counted only a few times. The chain carries TRBV27 and TRBJ2-2, with TRBD2 identical over 13 bases. CDR1 is MNHEY, CDR2 SMNVEV, per germline (reference sequence). V gave up 7 bases and J gave up 3 bases; unmatched junction bases: 2. This CDR3 comprises 15 residues. CDR3 sequence: CASIGLAGDTGELFF. The DNA for the CDR3 is TGTGCCAGCATAGGACTAGCGGGAGACACCGGGGAGCTGTTTTTT.

The chain has TRBV12-3 or TRBV12-4 and TRBJ1-3; D is ambiguous. This CDR3 comprises 12 residues. V shed 2 bases and J shed 5 bases, with 4 bases lying between them. CDR3 bases: TGTGCCAGCAGTTTATACAGAAACACCATATATTTT. Translating it yields CASSLYRNTIYF.

The chain uses TRBV2 and TRBJ1-2; D possibly corresponds to TRBD1 (6 bases). Germline V gene sequence: CDR1 SNHLY, CDR2 FYNNEI. The CDR3 spans 13 residues. The V and J ends lost 7 bases and 7 bases respectively, with 16 bases between them. This chain's CDR3 is CASMFRGLGGYTF. The CDR3 DNA reads as TGTGCCAGCATGTTCAGGGGCCTCGGTGGCTACACCTTC.

The chain recombines TRBV14 with TRBJ2-2, with D uncertain. This CDR3 comprises 15 residues. Between the trimmed V and J ends, which lost 1 base and 5 bases, there was a span of 11 bases. The germline gives CDR1 SGHDN, CDR2 FVKESK. Written as DNA, the CDR3 is TGTGCCAGCAGCCAAGTCCCCACTTCAACCGGGGAGCTGTTTTTT. This translates into CASSQVPTSTGELFF.

The gene calls are TRBV19 and TRBJ1-1; D remains unclear. The length of the CDR3 is 11 residues. V lost 10 bases to trimming and J lost 7 bases, with 13 bases between them. The V gene's germline CDR1 is LNHDA and CDR2 SQIVND (reference sequence). CDR3 amino acids: CAIYTTYEAFF. CDR3 in DNA: TGTGCCATATATACCACCTATGAAGCTTTCTTT. Supplemented by reference TRBV19 and TRBJ1-1, the full variable domain reads DGGITQSPKYLFRKEGQNVTLSCEQNLNHDAMYWYRQDPGQGLRLIYYSQIVNDFQKGDIAEGYSVSREKKESFPLTVTSAQKNPTAFYLCAIYTTYEAFFGQGTRLTVV.

V gene TRBV30 combines with J gene TRBJ2-3; 8 nucleotides line up with TRBD2. The CDR3 is 15 residues long. V was pared by 5 bases and J by 2 bases, with 9 bases of the junction left unmatched. Germline assignment: CDR1 GTSNPN and CDR2 SVGIG (reference sequence). In DNA form, the CDR3 reads TGTGCCTGGGTCGTTAGCGGGGTCGACACAGATACGCAGTATTTT. Translation: CAWVVSGVDTDTQYF. The variable domain in full, completed from reference TRBV30 and TRBJ2-3, reads SQTIHQWPATLVQPVGSPLSLECTVEGTSNPNLYWYRQAAGRGLQLLFYSVGIGQISSEVPQNLSASRPQDRQFILSSKKLLLSDSGFYLCAWVVSGVDTDTQYFGPGTRLTVL.

The chain employs TRBV12-2 and TRBJ1-1; the D call of TRBD1 is as the table states it, not checked on the DNA. TRBV12-2 is a recognized pseudogene. CDR3 size: 14 residues. The CDR3 reads CASRLNDRSTEAFF. The CDR3 bases are TGTGCAAGTCGCTTAAACGACAGAAGCACTGAAGCTTTCTTT.

The chain combines TRBV6-5 with TRBJ1-6; 8 bases are shared with TRBD1. Germline values: CDR1 MNHEY, CDR2 SVGAGI. Trimming took 6 bases from V and 10 from J; bases not matched to a gene: 8. The CDR3 has 14 residues. The CDR3 region is CASSRTGTSSPLHF. In DNA, the CDR3 is TGTGCCAGCAGCAGGACAGGGACGAGCTCACCCCTCCACTTT.

In DNA, the CDR3 is TGCGCCAGCAGCCAAGATGCAGGGGATGGTTCCTACGAGCAGTACTTC. It translates to CASSQDAGDGSYEQYF. The chain joins TRBV4-3 to TRBJ2-7, with a tentative D call TRBD1 (6 bases). Germline-derived CDR1 and CDR2 are LGHNA and YSLEER. This CDR3 spans 16 amino acids. The V end was cut by 0 bases, the J end by 1 base, with 13 bases between.

The genes are TRBV11-3 and TRBJ1-1; a possible D gene is TRBD1 (5 bases). Trimming took 0 bases from V and 5 from J, leaving 7 bases between them. Per germline, CDR1 SGHNT and CDR2 YENEEA. This CDR3 is built from 13 residues. The DNA of the CDR3 is TGTGCCAGCAGCTTAGATTCAGGGACTGAAGCTTTCTTT. Translation: CASSLDSGTEAFF.